The 29 T cell receptor beta chains listed next were all sequenced from one sample in a study of blood T cells in healthy people across ages. A second roughly 6 to 12 cycle PCR used barcoded and J-beta primers. TCRdb independently ran MiXCR on the 5' RACE reads; one entry per CDR3 protein. This sample has about 1,800,000 distinct CDR3 sequences, with approximately 30% found just once. The sequenced sample consisted of blood. The source of these receptors is a woman in her 30s in good health.

This clonotype was recorded many times. This chain connects TRBV7-2 to TRBJ2-3; tentative D call: TRBD2 (6 bases). Germline CDR1 reads SGHTA; CDR2 reads FQGNSA. The CDR3 is 15 residues long. Deletions cut 5 bases from V and 2 bases from J, with 14 bases between. The DNA for the CDR3 is TGTGCCAGCAGCCCGCGGGGAGCCCTCACAGATACGCAGTATTTT. It specifies CASSPRGALTDTQYF.

This clonotype was found many times. V gene TRBV4-1 combines with J gene TRBJ2-7; possible D gene TRBD2, 5 bases. Germline V gene sequence: CDR1 MGHRA, CDR2 YSYEKL. The CDR3 length is 16 residues. Trimming stripped 4 bases from V and 0 bases from J, with 16 bases between. CDR3 bases: TGCGCCAGCAGCCCGACGGCGGGCTCGAGCTCCTACGAGCAGTACTTC. Translating gives CASSPTAGSSSYEQYF.

This clonotype was seen only a few times. The J gene is TRBJ2-5, the V gene TRBV5-5; D gene uncertain. This CDR3 region has 15 residues. The germline gives CDR1 SGHKS, CDR2 YYEKEE (reference sequence). V shed 2 bases and J shed 3 bases, with 14 bases lying between them. The DNA of the CDR3 is TGTGCCAGCAGCTTCTCTACGGGTAGAGAAGAGACCCAGTACTTC. Protein: CASSFSTGREETQYF.

V is TRBV19 and J is TRBJ2-3, with a possible D match to TRBD1 (5 bases). Germline-derived CDR1 and CDR2 are LNHDA and SQIVND (reference sequence). Trimming removed 3 bases from V and 6 bases from J, with 10 bases in between. The CDR3 spans 13 residues. The CDR3 DNA follows: TGTGCCAGTAGTATTACAGGCCCGGATACGCAGTATTTT. It translates to CASSITGPDTQYF.

This clonotype has just a few counts. J is TRBJ1-1 and V is TRBV6-5; 7 nucleotides match TRBD1. The CDR3 has 13 amino acids. Germline V gene lookup returns CDR1 MNHEY and CDR2 SVGAGI. After removal of 6 bases from V and 2 bases from J, the junction contained 3 bases not matched to a gene. CDR3 nucleotides: TGTGCCAGCAGACAGGGGATAAACACTGAAGCTTTCTTT. Protein sequence: CASRQGINTEAFF.

The chain joins TRBV6-6 to TRBJ1-5, with D tentatively TRBD1 (6 bases). The CDR3 consists of 14 residues. Trimming removed 3 bases from V and 6 bases from J, with 12 bases in between. Germline V CDR1 and CDR2: MNHNY, SVGAGI (reference sequence). In DNA, the CDR3 is TGTGCCAGCAGTTATGAGGGGGGAATTCAGCCCCAGCATTTT. Amino acids: CASSYEGGIQPQHF.

A remark on this clonotype: A much larger clone differs from this one at a single base, so this may be a read error. The chain employs TRBV20-1 and TRBJ2-7, with TRBD2 matching over 15 bases. The CDR3 loop spans 15 amino acids. The germline V gene has CDR1 DFQATT and CDR2 SNEGSKA (reference sequence). CDR3 sequence (DNA): TGCAGTGCCTGGACTAGCGGGAGGGTCTCCTGCGAGCAGTACTTC. Translated: CSAWTSGRVSCEQYF.

Ten or more counts support this clonotype. This chain uses TRBV7-9 with TRBJ2-7; D possibly corresponds to TRBD2 (5 bases). The V end lost 5 bases, the J end lost 4 bases, and 12 bases lay between the germline ends. The CDR3 runs to 13 residues. CDR1 is SEHNR, CDR2 FQNEAQ, per germline (reference sequence). The CDR3 region is CASSPMDSYEQYF. CDR3 in DNA: TGTGCCAGCAGCCCTATGGACTCTTACGAGCAGTACTTC.

V and J are TRBV20-1 and TRBJ1-1; 9 nucleotides match TRBD1. CDR1 and CDR2 from the germline V gene are DFQATT and SNEGSKA (reference sequence). The CDR3 is made up of 13 amino acids. V shed 5 bases, J shed 11 bases, and the junction held 12 bases outside the gene matches. The CDR3: CSAPSTGGARAFF. In DNA, the CDR3 is TGCAGTGCTCCAAGCACAGGGGGCGCGAGGGCTTTCTTT.

The sample holds many counts of this clonotype. The genes are TRBV2 and TRBJ2-7; D is uncertain. In germline, CDR1 is SNHLY, CDR2 FYNNEI. CDR3 size: 13 residues. Trimming removed 4 bases from V and 0 bases from J, with 7 bases in between. The CDR3 nucleotides are TGTGCCAGCAGTGGGACGGTCTCCTACGAGCAGTACTTC. Translation: CASSGTVSYEQYF. The complete variable domain, with remaining parts taken from reference TRBV2 and TRBJ2-7, reads EPEVTQTPSHQVTQMGQEVILRCVPISNHLYFYWYRQILGQKVEFLVSFYNNEISEKSEIFDDQFSVERPDGSNFTLKIRSTKLEDSAMYFCASSGTVSYEQYFGPGTRLTVT.

Of note for this clonotype: The junction shows a germline mismatch at one end, possibly a read error. The chain employs TRBV5-6 and TRBJ2-7, with 7 positions matching TRBD1. The V gene's germline CDR1 is SGHDT and CDR2 YYEEEE. The CDR3 runs 14 residues. In DNA, the CDR3 is TGTGCCAGCAGCTACCCGACAGGGTGCGACGAGCGGTACTTC. Encoded protein: CASSYPTGCDERYF.

This clonotype was seen only a few times. The chain combines TRBV9 with TRBJ1-2, with unresolved D. CDR1 SGDLS and CDR2 YYNGEE come from the germline V gene. CDR3 length: 15 residues. V dropped 0 bases and J dropped 2 bases, with 11 bases sitting between them. The CDR3 nucleotides are TGTGCCAGCAGCGTAGGCCCGCCTGACAACTATGGCTACACCTTC. It translates to CASSVGPPDNYGYTF.

The gene calls are TRBV7-2 and TRBJ2-5; no definite D call. Between the trimmed V and J ends, which lost 3 bases and 0 bases, there was a span of 8 bases. The length of the CDR3 is 14 residues. Germline V gene data show CDR1 as SGHTA and CDR2 as FQGNSA. CDR3 amino acids: CASSFPQYQETQYF. In DNA form, the CDR3 reads TGTGCCAGCAGCTTTCCACAGTACCAAGAGACCCAGTACTTC.

This clonotype was recorded a few times. V gene TRBV28 combines with J gene TRBJ2-7; TRBD2 is a possible D gene (5 bases). Trimming stripped 8 bases from V and 4 bases from J, with 15 bases between. CDR1 MDHEN and CDR2 SYDVKM come from the germline V gene. The CDR3 has 13 amino acids. CDR3 nucleotides: TGTGCCAGCGAAGGACTCGAGATGTACGAGCAGTACTTC. It is translated as CASEGLEMYEQYF. Full variable domain (outside the CDR3, taken from reference TRBV28 and TRBJ2-7): DVKVTQSSRYLVKRTGEKVFLECVQDMDHENMFWYRQDPGLGLRLIYFSYDVKMKEKGDIPEGYSVSREKKERFSLILESASTNQTSMYLCASEGLEMYEQYFGPGTRLTVT.

This clonotype was recorded once. V gene TRBV11-2 combines with J gene TRBJ2-4, with D possibly called TRBD1 or TRBD2 (7 bases each). V was shortened by 0 bases and J by 6 bases, with 15 bases between the two germline ends. The germline CDR1 and CDR2 sequences are SGHAT and FQNNGV. The length of the CDR3 is 16 residues. CDR3 in amino acids: CASSLEKPGGVNIQYF. The DNA for the CDR3 is TGTGCCAGCAGCTTAGAAAAGCCAGGGGGGGTAAACATTCAGTACTTC.

This clonotype appeared many times. V and J are TRBV27 and TRBJ2-6, with D perhaps being TRBD1 or TRBD2 (5 bases each). The germline V gene encodes CDR1 MNHEY and CDR2 SMNVEV (reference sequence). CDR3 length: 18 residues. V was clipped by 1 base and J by 0 bases, with 13 bases between them. The CDR3 reads CASSLLGEYHSGANVLTF. The CDR3 bases are TGTGCCAGCAGTTTATTGGGGGAGTACCACTCTGGGGCCAACGTCCTGACTTTC. The full variable domain, with the rest looked up from reference TRBV27 and TRBJ2-6, is EAQVTQNPRYLITVTGKKLTVTCSQNMNHEYMSWYRQDPGLGLRQIYYSMNVEVTDKGDVPEGYKVSRKEKRNFPLILESPSPNQTSLYFCASSLLGEYHSGANVLTFGAGSRLTVL.

There are a few counts of this clonotype. V is TRBV5-5 and J is TRBJ1-2; the D is unclear. The CDR3 consists of 14 residues. Trimming pared 3 bases from V and 4 bases from J, leaving 13 bases between. Germline-derived CDR1 and CDR2 are SGHKS and YYEKEE (reference sequence). This CDR3 is CASSSGEWGYGYTF. The CDR3 DNA reads as TGTGCCAGCAGCTCTGGAGAGTGGGGCTATGGCTACACCTTC. Using reference TRBV5-5 and TRBJ1-2 for the parts outside the CDR3, the full variable domain is DAGVTQSPTHLIKTRGQQVTLRCSPISGHKSVSWYQQVLGQGPQFIFQYYEKEERGRGNFPDRFSARQFPNYSSELNVNALLLGDSALYLCASSSGEWGYGYTFGSGTRLTVV.

At least ten counts were recorded for this clonotype. This chain joins TRBV12-3 or TRBV12-4 and TRBJ1-2, with D hard to call. V lost 6 bases to trimming and J lost 2 bases, with 10 bases between them. The CDR3 runs to 13 residues. CDR3 coding DNA: TGTGCCAGCAGCTTTGGGGAGAACTATGGCTACACCTTC. Residues: CASSFGENYGYTF.

A remark on this clonotype: This clone may be a read error of a much larger clone one base away. V is TRBV20-1 and J is TRBJ2-5; unclear D gene. The last part of the DNA fits TRBJ2-1 better; the J call may be wrong. Looked up from germline, CDR1 is DFQATT and CDR2 is SNEGSKA (reference sequence). The CDR3 runs to 14 residues. As DNA, the CDR3 is TGCAGTGCTAGGTCCCTCCTCCTTCAAGAGACCCAGTTCTTC. Translated, it gives CSARSLLLQETQFF.

The chain carries TRBV25-1 and TRBJ2-2; D not certain. CDR3 length: 13 residues. V shed 6 bases and J shed 1 base, with 6 bases lying between them. The germline gives CDR1 MGHDK, CDR2 SYGVNS. The CDR3 DNA reads as TGTGCCAGCAGCCAGCAGAACACCGGGGAGCTGTTTTTT. Its translation is CASSQQNTGELFF.

About this clonotype: Possible read error: a much larger clone is one base away. V is TRBV20-1 and J is TRBJ1-2; 8 bases match TRBD1. The CDR3 has 13 amino acids. Per germline, CDR1 DFQATT and CDR2 SNEGSKA (reference sequence). In DNA form, the CDR3 reads TGCAGTGCCCTCAGGACAGGGTGGAGTGGCTGCACCTTC. Amino acids: CSALRTGWSGCTF.

In its sample, this clonotype was seen many times. CDR3 DNA sequence: TGTGCCATCAGTGAGGGGCGCACTCCCTCCTACGAGCAGTACTTC. Encoded protein: CAISEGRTPSYEQYF. The rearrangement links TRBV10-3 to TRBJ2-7; D gene ambiguous. Germline CDR1 is ENHRY and CDR2 is SYGVKD. V was shortened by 2 bases and J by 0 bases, with 11 bases between the two germline ends. The CDR3 contains 15 residues.

This clonotype was detected a few times. This sequence joins TRBV30 and TRBJ1-1, with TRBD1 matching over 7 bases. In germline, CDR1 is GTSNPN, CDR2 SVGIG (reference sequence). J was trimmed by 7 bases and V by 0 bases; bases with no gene match: 5. This CDR3 is 13 amino acids long. CDR3 residues: CAWSVGQGDEAFF. The CDR3 DNA is TGTGCCTGGAGTGTAGGGCAGGGGGATGAAGCTTTCTTT.

This clonotype showed up many times. The V call is TRBV6-6, the J call TRBJ2-7; 10 bases agree with TRBD2. Germline V gene sequence: CDR1 MNHNY, CDR2 SVGAGI (reference sequence). V lost 2 bases to trimming and J lost 9 bases; unmatched junction nucleotides: 4. CDR3 length: 13 amino acids. In DNA, the CDR3 is TGTGCCAGCAGTTACCCCGGACTAGCGGTGCAGTACTTC. Translation: CASSYPGLAVQYF.

The chain combines TRBV12-3 or TRBV12-4 with TRBJ1-1, with TRBD1 matching over 8 bases. V trimming: 5 bases; J trimming: 1 base; junction bases outside the gene matches: 6. This CDR3 region has 15 residues. The CDR3 DNA sequence: TGTGCCAGCAGTACCCGGGACAGGCCGAACACTGAAGCTTTCTTT. It translates to CASSTRDRPNTEAFF.

V usage is TRBV2 and J usage is TRBJ2-7, with 8 nucleotides matching TRBD2. Unmatched junction bases numbered 9, after V lost 7 bases and J lost 1 base. This CDR3 region has 15 residues. Germline CDR1 and CDR2: SNHLY and FYNNEI. CDR3 residues: CASKDGGGRSYEQYF. The CDR3 nucleotides read TGTGCCAGCAAGGATGGCGGGGGGCGGTCCTACGAGCAGTACTTC.

The chain has TRBV5-1 and TRBJ2-4; 9 bases align to TRBD2. The junction had 16 bases not matched to a gene; V was cut back by 5 bases and J by 13 bases. The CDR3 is made up of 15 amino acids. Germline V gene data show CDR1 as SGHRS and CDR2 as YFSETQ. In nucleotides, the CDR3 is TGCGCCAGCAGATCGGCCGCGGGGGGGCCGGGCATCCAGTACTTC. It yields the protein CASRSAAGGPGIQYF.

This clonotype has a count of ten or more. The rearrangement links TRBV20-1 to TRBJ2-1, with TRBD1 identical over 8 bases. The ends lost 6 bases at V and 0 bases at J; junction bases unmatched: 10. Germline V gives CDR1 DFQATT, CDR2 SNEGSKA (reference sequence). The CDR3 contains 16 residues. The CDR3 DNA sequence: TGCAGTGCCGCCGGGGACAGGCGGAGCTCCTACAATGAGCAGTTCTTC. Translation: CSAAGDRRSSYNEQFF.

This clonotype showed up just a few times. This chain uses TRBV7-2 with TRBJ2-1; TRBD2 matches 7 bases. CDR3 length: 16 amino acids. Germline V gene lookup returns CDR1 SGHTA and CDR2 FQGNSA. After removal of 2 bases from V and 5 bases from J, the junction contained 9 bases not matched to a gene. CDR3 sequence (DNA): TGTGCCAGCAGCTTAAGAGCGGCGGGAGCTAACAATGAGCAGTTCTTC. Protein sequence: CASSLRAAGANNEQFF.